This T cell receptor beta chain comes out of a study of tumor-infiltrating lymphocytes in primary liver carcinoma. The study, taken as a whole, reports: Paired tumor-adjacent and tumor-blood samples overlapped less than tumor region pairs did. The difference in top-250-clone fraction between tumors and blood was significant, favoring tumors (p = 0.039).

Extraction also yielded germline DNA, while blood RNA was obtained from unsorted whole blood. Points on this clonotype: The antigen is undetermined. The junction shows a germline mismatch at one end, possibly a read error.

Germline CDR1 is SGHAT and CDR2 is FQNNGV. The CDR3 has 12 residues. Constant-region priming of around 490 ng total RNA yielded TCR beta cDNA. TCR beta libraries came from three nested multiplex PCR rounds using slightly modified ARM-PCR. In the first two PCR rounds, TRBV1-TRBV30 forward primers were paired with a C-beta reverse primer, and each round lasted around 10 cycles. TCRdb used MiXCR to reprocess the multiplex PCR reads, holding one entry per CDR3 protein. The sample consists of around 330,000 distinct CDR3 sequences, more than 55% of them appearing once. The receptor was derived from a man in his forties with primary liver carcinoma and hepatitis B virus infection. The sequenced material came from peripheral blood. This sequence joins TRBV11-2 and TRBJ2-7, with 7 bases matching TRBD2. This chain's CDR3 is CASSPGDYEQCF. DNA of the CDR3: TGTGCCAGCAGTCCCGGGGACTACGAGCAGTGCTTT.